Listed below are T cell receptor beta chains from one sample, sequenced in a study of human T cells and chemical hapten exposure. One entry per CDR3 protein, called by TCRdb with MiXCR from the RACE reads. Here the sample spans 150,000 to 200,000 distinct CDR3 sequences, roughly 30% being singletons. The starting material was whole blood, obtained in connection with sensitization to the hapten diphenylcyclopropenone (DPC). These receptors came from a young woman with alopecia areata. Some clones in this sample may be carry-over from other donors' samples. Both conserved end residues are part of each CDR3. The D gene is left open where the match is weak. For some rows the clone size is stated as once, few or many, or as a class when expanded; others skip it.

d_gene: TRBD2; abundance: .; j_gene: TRBJ2-7; v_gene: TRBV28; CDR3nt: TGTGCCAGCAGTATACCTAGCGGACCGAGCTCCTACGAGCAGTACTTC; CDR3aa: CASSIPSGPSSYEQYF
d_gene: TRBD2; abundance: few; j_gene: TRBJ2-1; v_gene: TRBV29-1; CDR3nt: TGCAGCGTGGGGACTAGCGGGGGGGCATCCTACAATGAGCAGTTCTTC; CDR3aa: CSVGTSGGASYNEQFF
d_gene: .; abundance: few; j_gene: TRBJ1-1; v_gene: TRBV18; CDR3nt: TGTGCCAGCTCAAGGACGGAACAGGACAACACTGAAGCTTTCTTT; CDR3aa: CASSRTEQDNTEAFF
d_gene: .; abundance: .; j_gene: TRBJ1-3; v_gene: TRBV7-6; CDR3nt: TGTGCCAGCAGCAGAGAAGGCACCATATATTTT; CDR3aa: CASSREGTIYF
d_gene: .; abundance: few; j_gene: TRBJ1-1; v_gene: TRBV6-2/TRBV6-3; CDR3nt: TGTGCCAGCAGTCCCCAGATAGGGACCCAGAACACTGAAGCTTTCTTT; CDR3aa: CASSPQIGTQNTEAFF
d_gene: .; abundance: .; j_gene: TRBJ1-5; v_gene: TRBV28; CDR3nt: TGTGCCAGCAGTTTATTGGGGACCCAGCCCCAGCATTTT; CDR3aa: CASSLLGTQPQHF
d_gene: TRBD2; abundance: .; j_gene: TRBJ2-3; v_gene: TRBV29-1; CDR3nt: TGCAGCGCCTCTACCGGGACTAGCGGGGCCGATACGCAGTATTTT; CDR3aa: CSASTGTSGADTQYF
d_gene: .; abundance: .; j_gene: TRBJ1-6; v_gene: TRBV3-1; CDR3nt: TGTGCCAGCAGCCTGGTTGACAGTAGTAATTCACCCCTCCACTTT; CDR3aa: CASSLVDSSNSPLHF
d_gene: .; abundance: few; j_gene: TRBJ1-5; v_gene: TRBV21-1; CDR3nt: TGTGCCAGCAGCACAGTATCCAGGGTTCATAGCAATCAGCCCCAGCATTTT; CDR3aa: CASSTVSRVHSNQPQHF
d_gene: .; abundance: .; j_gene: TRBJ2-3; v_gene: TRBV20-1; CDR3nt: TGCAGTGCTAGAGATATTACGGGGGATACGCAGTATTTT; CDR3aa: CSARDITGDTQYF
d_gene: TRBD2; abundance: .; j_gene: TRBJ2-2; v_gene: TRBV4-2; CDR3nt: TGTGCCAGCAGCGGACTAGCGGGAGGTGGTACCGGGGAGCTGTTTTTT; CDR3aa: CASSGLAGGGTGELFF
d_gene: TRBD1; abundance: few; j_gene: TRBJ1-1; v_gene: TRBV27; CDR3nt: TGTGCCAGCAGAGGGACAGCACGTACCACTGAAGCTTTCTTT; CDR3aa: CASRGTARTTEAFF
d_gene: .; abundance: .; j_gene: TRBJ2-1; v_gene: TRBV5-4; CDR3nt: TGTGCCAGCAGCCAAACCGTGGGGTCCTACAATGAGCAGTTCTTC; CDR3aa: CASSQTVGSYNEQFF
d_gene: .; abundance: few; j_gene: TRBJ2-3; v_gene: TRBV29-1; CDR3nt: TGCAGCGCAGGCGGGTTCTTCTCAGATACGCAGTATTTT; CDR3aa: CSAGGFFSDTQYF
d_gene: TRBD1; abundance: .; j_gene: TRBJ1-1; v_gene: TRBV29-1; CDR3nt: TGCAGCGCCAACGACAGGGTAGGAAACACTGAAGCTTTCTTT; CDR3aa: CSANDRVGNTEAFF
d_gene: .; abundance: .; j_gene: TRBJ2-5; v_gene: TRBV10-2; CDR3nt: TGCGCCAGCAGTGGGAACCCTCAAGAGACCCAGTACTTC; CDR3aa: CASSGNPQETQYF
d_gene: .; abundance: few; j_gene: TRBJ1-1; v_gene: TRBV5-1; CDR3nt: TGCGCCAGCAAGCAGGGTTGGAACACTGAAGCTTTCTTT; CDR3aa: CASKQGWNTEAFF
d_gene: .; abundance: many; j_gene: TRBJ2-3; v_gene: TRBV9; CDR3nt: TGTGCCAGCAGCGGACCCTCTGGAGATACGCAGTATTTT; CDR3aa: CASSGPSGDTQYF
d_gene: TRBD1; abundance: .; j_gene: TRBJ1-2; v_gene: TRBV4-3; CDR3nt: TGCGCCAGCAGCCAACCGGGACAGGGCTATGGCTACACCTTC; CDR3aa: CASSQPGQGYGYTF
d_gene: TRBD1; abundance: .; j_gene: TRBJ1-2; v_gene: TRBV29-1; CDR3nt: TGCAGCGTGAGAACCACAGGGGGCGGGGGCTACACCTTC; CDR3aa: CSVRTTGGGGYTF
d_gene: .; abundance: many; j_gene: TRBJ2-1; v_gene: TRBV20-1; CDR3nt: TGCAGTGCTAACCCTCTGGGGCCATACAATGAGCAGTTCTTC; CDR3aa: CSANPLGPYNEQFF
d_gene: .; abundance: .; j_gene: TRBJ1-1; v_gene: TRBV18; CDR3nt: TGTGCCAGCTCACCACCGGGACTGAACACTGAAACTTTCTTT; CDR3aa: CASSPPGLNTETFF
d_gene: .; abundance: .; j_gene: TRBJ2-5; v_gene: TRBV28; CDR3nt: TGTGCCAGCAGTGGTGGGAGTGCGGAGACCCAGTACTTC; CDR3aa: CASSGGSAETQYF
d_gene: .; abundance: few; j_gene: TRBJ2-3; v_gene: TRBV20-1; CDR3nt: TGCAGTGTGAGGGGCGGCGGGGATACGCAGTATTTT; CDR3aa: CSVRGGGDTQYF
d_gene: TRBD1; abundance: few; j_gene: TRBJ1-1; v_gene: TRBV6-1; CDR3nt: TGTGCCAGCAGTGGGTCGACAGGGGATCTCACTGAAGCTTTCTTT; CDR3aa: CASSGSTGDLTEAFF
d_gene: TRBD2; abundance: .; j_gene: TRBJ2-6; v_gene: TRBV28; CDR3nt: TGTGCCAGCAGTTTGGCGGGAGAGGTTGGGGCCAACGTCCTGACTTTC; CDR3aa: CASSLAGEVGANVLTF
d_gene: .; abundance: few; j_gene: TRBJ2-7; v_gene: TRBV15; CDR3nt: TGTGCCACCAGAGAGAGGGACACCTACTCCTACGAGCAGTACTTC; CDR3aa: CATRERDTYSYEQYF
d_gene: .; abundance: few; j_gene: TRBJ2-2; v_gene: TRBV7-6; CDR3nt: TGTGCCAGCAGCTTAGCTTTCCGGGCGCCAGTAACGAACACCGGGGAGCTGTTTTTT; CDR3aa: CASSLAFRAPVTNTGELFF
d_gene: .; abundance: few; j_gene: TRBJ1-2; v_gene: TRBV2; CDR3nt: TGTGCCAGTGGCGGGACTAACTATGGCTACACCTTC; CDR3aa: CASGGTNYGYTF
d_gene: TRBD1; abundance: .; j_gene: TRBJ2-3; v_gene: TRBV5-1; CDR3nt: TGCGCCAGCAGCCCTGGGACAGGGTGGGTGACAGATACGCAGTATTTT; CDR3aa: CASSPGTGWVTDTQYF
d_gene: TRBD1; abundance: .; j_gene: TRBJ1-2; v_gene: TRBV28; CDR3nt: TGTGCCAGCAGTCTTACGACAGGGACCTATGGCTACACCTTC; CDR3aa: CASSLTTGTYGYTF
d_gene: .; abundance: .; j_gene: TRBJ2-7; v_gene: TRBV29-1; CDR3nt: TGCAGCGTTGAAGTGGTCGAGCAGTACTTC; CDR3aa: CSVEVVEQYF
d_gene: TRBD2; abundance: .; j_gene: TRBJ2-3; v_gene: TRBV11-2; CDR3nt: TGTGCCAGCAGCTTGAGAGCTAGCGGGAGGGCGATAGATACGCAGTATTTT; CDR3aa: CASSLRASGRAIDTQYF
d_gene: .; abundance: .; j_gene: TRBJ2-3; v_gene: TRBV4-3; CDR3nt: TGCGCCAGCAGCCAAGATCGTTGGTTGGACAGCCGAGATACGCAGTATTTT; CDR3aa: CASSQDRWLDSRDTQYF
d_gene: .; abundance: many; j_gene: TRBJ1-4; v_gene: TRBV7-8; CDR3nt: TGTGCCAGCAGCTTATCAGGGGCCCTCACCAATGAAAAACTGTTTTTT; CDR3aa: CASSLSGALTNEKLFF
d_gene: .; abundance: .; j_gene: TRBJ2-5; v_gene: TRBV29-1; CDR3nt: TGCAGCGCTTCTAGAAGGGGGGGAGAGACCCAGTACTTC; CDR3aa: CSASRRGGETQYF
d_gene: .; abundance: few; j_gene: TRBJ2-7; v_gene: TRBV7-8; CDR3nt: TGTGCCAGCAGCCAGGGCAGGGACTTTCGAAACTTC; CDR3aa: CASSQGRDFRNF